This T cell receptor beta chain was found in a study of OX40 agonist ivuxolimab in advanced cancers. Study-wide background: Given to patients was ivuxolimab, an agonistic anti-OX40 (CD134) antibody. Three individuals attained partial responses, comprising one hepatocellular carcinoma case and two cutaneous melanoma cases.

On this clone: The target antigen is unknown.

CDR3 length equals 12 residues. The germline V gene encodes CDR1 MDHEN and CDR2 SYDVKM. The ends lost 3 bases at V and 12 bases at J; junction bases unmatched: 3. This table comes from immunoSEQ multiplex PCR, and its TCRdb copy is limited to in-frame clones, with some not included. The table shows 70,000 to 90,000 clones, with under 95% occurring only once. Broader study findings: The antigen specificity of the peripheral T cells (those that were expanded) was not determined.

The chain links TRBV28 to TRBJ1-4; 8 nucleotides align to TRBD1. The clonotype originates from an adult with an advanced solid tumor such as melanoma, head and neck, liver or kidney cancer. Sequencing used CD4+ or CD8+ T cells sorted from blood, obtained in a trial of the OX40 agonist ivuxolimab. In DNA, the CDR3 is TGTGCCAGCAGTTTCGGACAGGGCGAACTGTTTTTT. This gives the protein CASSFGQGELFF.